This TCR beta chain originates from a study of blood T cell repertoires in COVID-19. Trimming shortened V by 1 base and J by 1 base, and 19 bases separated the two germline ends. The CDR3 has 18 residues. Germline V gene sequence: CDR1 MGHRA, CDR2 YSYEKL. Data came from immunoSEQ multiplex PCR; TCRdb stores just in-frame clones and leaves some out. The repertoire consists of hundreds of thousands of clones, with just over 85% occurring once and the leading ten covering 4.4%. The sequenced sample was peripheral blood. The TCR sequence derives from a man in his forties or fifties with acute or convalescent COVID-19. V usage is TRBV4-1 and J usage is TRBJ1-1; a weak D match, TRBD1 (5 bases). The DNA of the CDR3 is TGCGCCAGCAGCCAAGCTATACTAGCTAGACAGCAGAACACTGAAGCTTTCTTT. Amino acid sequence: CASSQAILARQQNTEAFF.